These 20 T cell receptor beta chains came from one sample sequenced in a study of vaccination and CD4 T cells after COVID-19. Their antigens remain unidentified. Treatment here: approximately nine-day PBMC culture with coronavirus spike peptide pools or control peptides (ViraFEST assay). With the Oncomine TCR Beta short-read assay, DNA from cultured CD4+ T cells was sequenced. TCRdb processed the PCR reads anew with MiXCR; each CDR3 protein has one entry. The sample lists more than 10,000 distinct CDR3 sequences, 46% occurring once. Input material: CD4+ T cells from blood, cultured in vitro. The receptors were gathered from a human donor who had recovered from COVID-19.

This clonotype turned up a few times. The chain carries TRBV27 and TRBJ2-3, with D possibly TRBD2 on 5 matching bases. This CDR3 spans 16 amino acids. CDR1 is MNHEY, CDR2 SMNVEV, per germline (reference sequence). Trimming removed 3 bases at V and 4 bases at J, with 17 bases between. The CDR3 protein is CASSFRGSGVSDTQYF. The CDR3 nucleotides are TGTGCCAGCAGTTTTCGGGGTAGTGGGGTATCAGATACGCAGTATTTT.

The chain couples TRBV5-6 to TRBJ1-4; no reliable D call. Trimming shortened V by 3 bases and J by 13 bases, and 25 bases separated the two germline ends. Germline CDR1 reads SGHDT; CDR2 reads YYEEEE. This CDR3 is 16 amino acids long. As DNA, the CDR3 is TGTGCCAGCAGCTCCGGTCCAGACCCCGAGATAGATAGACTGTTTTTT. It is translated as CASSSGPDPEIDRLFF.

CDR3 residues: CAISTGTGGTDTQYF. The CDR3 DNA reads TGTGCCATCAGCACGGGGACAGGGGGGACAGATACGCAGTATTTT. This chain links TRBV10-3 with TRBJ2-3; 11 nucleotides align to TRBD1. The germline CDR1 and CDR2 sequences are ENHRY and SYGVKD. V shed 6 bases, J shed 3 bases, and the junction held 5 bases outside the gene matches. The CDR3 spans 15 residues.

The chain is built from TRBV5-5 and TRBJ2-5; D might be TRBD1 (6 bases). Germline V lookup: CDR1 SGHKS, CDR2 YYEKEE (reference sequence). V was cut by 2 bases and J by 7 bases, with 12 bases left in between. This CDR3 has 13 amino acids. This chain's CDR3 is CASSLAGDRTQYF. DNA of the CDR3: TGTGCCAGCAGCTTAGCAGGGGATAGGACCCAGTACTTC.

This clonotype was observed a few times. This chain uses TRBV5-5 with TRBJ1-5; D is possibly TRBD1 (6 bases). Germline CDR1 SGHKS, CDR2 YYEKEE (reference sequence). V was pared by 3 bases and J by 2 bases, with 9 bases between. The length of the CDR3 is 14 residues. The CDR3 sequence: CASSSGVGNQPQHF. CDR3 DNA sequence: TGTGCCAGCAGCTCAGGGGTGGGCAATCAGCCCCAGCATTTT. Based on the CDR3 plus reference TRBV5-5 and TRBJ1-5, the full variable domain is DAGVTQSPTHLIKTRGQQVTLRCSPISGHKSVSWYQQVLGQGPQFIFQYYEKEERGRGNFPDRFSARQFPNYSSELNVNALLLGDSALYLCASSSGVGNQPQHFGDGTRLSIL.

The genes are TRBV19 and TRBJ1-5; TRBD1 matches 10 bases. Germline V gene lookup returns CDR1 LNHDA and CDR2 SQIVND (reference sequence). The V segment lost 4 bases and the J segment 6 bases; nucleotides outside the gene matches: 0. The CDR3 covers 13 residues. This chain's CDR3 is CASSRQGAQPQHF. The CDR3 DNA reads TGTGCCAGTAGTAGACAGGGGGCTCAGCCCCAGCATTTT.

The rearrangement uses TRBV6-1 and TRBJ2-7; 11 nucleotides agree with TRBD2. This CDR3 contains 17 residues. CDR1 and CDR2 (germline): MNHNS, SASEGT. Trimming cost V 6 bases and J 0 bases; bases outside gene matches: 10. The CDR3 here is CASSSTSGGLSSYEQYF. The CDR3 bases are TGTGCCAGCAGCTCAACTAGCGGGGGACTCTCCTCCTACGAGCAGTACTTC.

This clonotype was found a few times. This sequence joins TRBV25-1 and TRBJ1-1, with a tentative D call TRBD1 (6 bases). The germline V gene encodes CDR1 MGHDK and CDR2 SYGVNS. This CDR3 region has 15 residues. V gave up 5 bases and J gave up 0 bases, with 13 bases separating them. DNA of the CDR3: TGTGCCAGCAGTCGACAGGCGGCAATGAACACTGAAGCTTTCTTT. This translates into CASSRQAAMNTEAFF.

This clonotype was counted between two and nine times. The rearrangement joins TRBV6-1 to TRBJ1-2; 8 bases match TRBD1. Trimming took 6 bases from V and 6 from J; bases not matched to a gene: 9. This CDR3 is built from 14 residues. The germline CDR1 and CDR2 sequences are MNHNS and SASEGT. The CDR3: CASRRQGSGHGYTF. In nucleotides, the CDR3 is TGTGCCAGCAGAAGACAGGGGTCGGGGCATGGCTACACCTTC.

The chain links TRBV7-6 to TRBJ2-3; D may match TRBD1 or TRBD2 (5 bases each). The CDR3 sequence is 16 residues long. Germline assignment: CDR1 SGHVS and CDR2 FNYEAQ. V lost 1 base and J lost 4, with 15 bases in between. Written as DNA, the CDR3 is TGTGCCAGCAGCTTAGGGGGCGGGTTCGGGGCAGATACGCAGTATTTT. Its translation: CASSLGGGFGADTQYF.

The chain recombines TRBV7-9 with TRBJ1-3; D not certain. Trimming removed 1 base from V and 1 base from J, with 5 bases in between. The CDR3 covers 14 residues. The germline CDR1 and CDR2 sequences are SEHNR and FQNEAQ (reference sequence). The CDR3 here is CASSLEGSGNTIYF. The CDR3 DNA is TGTGCCAGCAGCTTAGAAGGATCTGGAAACACCATATATTTT.

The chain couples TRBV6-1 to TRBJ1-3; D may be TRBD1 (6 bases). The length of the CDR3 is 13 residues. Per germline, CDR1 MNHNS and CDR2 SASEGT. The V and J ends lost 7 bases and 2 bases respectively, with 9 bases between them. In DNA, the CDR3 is TGTGCCAGCATGCGGACAGCTGGAAACACCATATATTTT. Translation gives CASMRTAGNTIYF.

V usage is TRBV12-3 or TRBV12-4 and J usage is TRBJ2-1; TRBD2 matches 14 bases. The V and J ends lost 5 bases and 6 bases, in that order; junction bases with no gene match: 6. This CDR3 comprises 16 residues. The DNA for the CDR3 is TGTGCCAGCAGTAGGCTGGGACTAGCGGGGGTCAATGAGCAGTTCTTC. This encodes CASSRLGLAGVNEQFF.

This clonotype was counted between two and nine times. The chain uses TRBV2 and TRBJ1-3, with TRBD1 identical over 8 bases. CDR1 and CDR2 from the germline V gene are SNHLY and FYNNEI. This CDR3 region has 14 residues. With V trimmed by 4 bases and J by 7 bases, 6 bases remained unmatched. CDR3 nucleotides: TGTGCCAGCAGTGGAGACAGGGGAACGAACACCATATATTTT. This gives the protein CASSGDRGTNTIYF.

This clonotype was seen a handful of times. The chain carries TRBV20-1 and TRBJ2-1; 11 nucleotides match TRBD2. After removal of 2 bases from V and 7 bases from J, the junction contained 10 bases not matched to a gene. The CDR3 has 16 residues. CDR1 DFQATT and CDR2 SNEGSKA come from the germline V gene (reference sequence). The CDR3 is CSARYLAGGGRNEQFF. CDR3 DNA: TGCAGTGCTAGATATCTAGCGGGGGGCGGTAGAAATGAGCAGTTCTTC.

This CDR3 reads CASSYPQGGNEQFF. The CDR3 nucleotides read TGTGCCAGCAGTTATCCCCAAGGGGGCAATGAGCAGTTCTTC. The chain joins TRBV6-5 to TRBJ2-1; tentative D call: TRBD1 (6 bases). Trimming pared 3 bases from V and 6 bases from J, leaving 12 bases between. This CDR3 is built from 14 residues. Germline-derived CDR1 and CDR2 are MNHEY and SVGAGI.

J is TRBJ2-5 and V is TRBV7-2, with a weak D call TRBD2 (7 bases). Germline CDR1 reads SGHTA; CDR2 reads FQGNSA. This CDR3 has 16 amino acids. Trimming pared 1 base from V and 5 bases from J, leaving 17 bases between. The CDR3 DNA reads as TGTGCCAGCAGCTTAGTCTGGGGGGGCAATCAGGAGACCCAGTACTTC. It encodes CASSLVWGGNQETQYF.

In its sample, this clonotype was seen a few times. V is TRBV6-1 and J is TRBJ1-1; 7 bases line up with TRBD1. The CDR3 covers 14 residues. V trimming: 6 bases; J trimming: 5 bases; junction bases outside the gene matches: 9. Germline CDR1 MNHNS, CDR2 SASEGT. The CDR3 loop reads CASRSGQEGTEAFF. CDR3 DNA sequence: TGTGCCAGCAGAAGCGGACAGGAGGGGACTGAAGCTTTCTTT.

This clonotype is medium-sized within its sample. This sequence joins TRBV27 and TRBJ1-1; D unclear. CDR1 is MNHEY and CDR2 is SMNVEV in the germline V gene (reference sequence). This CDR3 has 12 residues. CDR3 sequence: CAQREMHTEAFF. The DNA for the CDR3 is TGTGCTCAGCGGGAAATGCACACTGAAGCTTTCTTT.

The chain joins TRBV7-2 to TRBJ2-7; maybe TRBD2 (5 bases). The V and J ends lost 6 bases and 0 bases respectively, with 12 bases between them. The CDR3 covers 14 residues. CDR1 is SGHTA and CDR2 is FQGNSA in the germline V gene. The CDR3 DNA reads TGTGCCAGCAGGACTACCCAGAGCTCCTACGAGCAGTACTTC. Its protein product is CASRTTQSSYEQYF.